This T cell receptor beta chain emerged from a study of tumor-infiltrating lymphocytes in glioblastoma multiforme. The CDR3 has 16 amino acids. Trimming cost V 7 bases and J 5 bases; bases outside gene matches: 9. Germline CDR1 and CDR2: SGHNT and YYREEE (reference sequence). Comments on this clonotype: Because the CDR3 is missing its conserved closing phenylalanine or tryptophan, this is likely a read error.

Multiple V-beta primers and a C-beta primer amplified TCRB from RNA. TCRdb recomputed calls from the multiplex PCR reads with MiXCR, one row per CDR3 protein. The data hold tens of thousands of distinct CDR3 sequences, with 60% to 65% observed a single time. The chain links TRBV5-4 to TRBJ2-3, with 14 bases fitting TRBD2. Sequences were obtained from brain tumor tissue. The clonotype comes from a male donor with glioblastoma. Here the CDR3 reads CASGAGTSGRRDTQYL. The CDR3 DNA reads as TGTGCCAGCGGCGCAGGGACTAGCGGGAGAAGAGATACGCAGTATCTT.